Reported below is one TCR beta chain. The germline V gene has CDR1 MDHEN and CDR2 SYDVKM. V lost 5 bases and J 0 bases, leaving 11 bases between the germline ends. The CDR3 is 14 amino acids. The PCR employed 60 Vbeta primers together with 13 Jbeta primers. The method was immunoSEQ multiplex PCR; TCRdb's version includes in-frame clones alone and lacks a portion of them. The sample yields roughly 200,000 clones, of which the top ten take up about 1.1%. These data come from a study of cytomegalovirus exposure and HLA in healthy donors. V and J are TRBV28 and TRBJ2-7, with D perhaps TRBD1 (5 bases). The TCR was taken from a girl aged 2 to 9 in good health and CMV-seropositive. Sequencing used PBMCs. The CDR3 loop is CASSPRQTSYEQYF. CDR3 in DNA: TGTGCCAGCAGTCCACGACAGACCTCCTACGAGCAGTACTTC.